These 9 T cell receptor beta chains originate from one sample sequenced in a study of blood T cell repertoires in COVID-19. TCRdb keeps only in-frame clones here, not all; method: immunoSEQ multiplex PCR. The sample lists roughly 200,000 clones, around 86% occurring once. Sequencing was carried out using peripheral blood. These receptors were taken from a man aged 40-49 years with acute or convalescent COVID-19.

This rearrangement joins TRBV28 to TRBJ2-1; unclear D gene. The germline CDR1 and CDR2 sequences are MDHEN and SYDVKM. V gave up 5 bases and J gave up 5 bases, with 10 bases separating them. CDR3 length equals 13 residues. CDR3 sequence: CASSIGQDNEQFF. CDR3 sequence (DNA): TGTGCCAGCAGTATAGGCCAGGACAATGAGCAGTTCTTC.

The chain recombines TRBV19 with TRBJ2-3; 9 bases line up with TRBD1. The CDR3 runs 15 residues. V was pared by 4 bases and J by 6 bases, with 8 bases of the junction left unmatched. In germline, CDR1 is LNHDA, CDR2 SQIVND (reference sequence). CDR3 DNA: TGTGCCAGTAGTACCTCCGGGACAGGGCCCGATACGCAGTATTTT. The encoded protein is CASSTSGTGPDTQYF.

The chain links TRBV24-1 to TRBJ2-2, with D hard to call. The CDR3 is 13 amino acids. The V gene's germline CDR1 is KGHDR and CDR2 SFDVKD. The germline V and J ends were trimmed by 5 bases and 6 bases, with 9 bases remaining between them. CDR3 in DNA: TGTGCCACCAGTGGTTACTTTCCCGGGGAGCTGTTTTTT. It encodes CATSGYFPGELFF.

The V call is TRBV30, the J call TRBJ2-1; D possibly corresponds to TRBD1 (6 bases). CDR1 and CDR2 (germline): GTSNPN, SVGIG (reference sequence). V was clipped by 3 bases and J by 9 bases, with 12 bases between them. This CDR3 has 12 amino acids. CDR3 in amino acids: CAWSAQGFEQFF. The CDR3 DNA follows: TGTGCCTGGAGCGCCCAGGGGTTTGAGCAGTTCTTC.

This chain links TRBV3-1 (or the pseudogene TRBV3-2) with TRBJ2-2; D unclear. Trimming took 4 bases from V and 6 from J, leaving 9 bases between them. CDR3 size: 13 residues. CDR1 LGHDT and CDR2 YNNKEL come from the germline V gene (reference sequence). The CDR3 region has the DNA TGTGCCAGCAGCCTAGCTTGGGCCGGGGAGCTGTTTTTT. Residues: CASSLAWAGELFF.

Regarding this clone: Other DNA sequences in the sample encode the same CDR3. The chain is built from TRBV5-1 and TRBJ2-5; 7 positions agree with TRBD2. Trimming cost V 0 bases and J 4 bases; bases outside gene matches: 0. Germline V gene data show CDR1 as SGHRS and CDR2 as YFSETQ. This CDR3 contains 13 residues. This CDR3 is CASSLAGGETQYF. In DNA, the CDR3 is TGCGCCAGCAGCTTGGCGGGAGGAGAGACCCAGTACTTC.

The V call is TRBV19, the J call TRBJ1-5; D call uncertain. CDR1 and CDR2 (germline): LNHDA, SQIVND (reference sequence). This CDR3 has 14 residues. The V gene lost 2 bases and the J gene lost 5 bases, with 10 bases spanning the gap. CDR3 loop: CASSINREDQPQHF. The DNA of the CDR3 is TGTGCCAGTAGTATAAATAGGGAGGATCAGCCCCAGCATTTT.

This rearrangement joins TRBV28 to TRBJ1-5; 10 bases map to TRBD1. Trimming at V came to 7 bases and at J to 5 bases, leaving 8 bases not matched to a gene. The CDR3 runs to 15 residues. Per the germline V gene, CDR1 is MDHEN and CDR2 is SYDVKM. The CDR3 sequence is CASKAGDRGYQPQHF. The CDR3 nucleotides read TGTGCCAGCAAGGCTGGGGACAGGGGTTATCAGCCCCAGCATTTT.

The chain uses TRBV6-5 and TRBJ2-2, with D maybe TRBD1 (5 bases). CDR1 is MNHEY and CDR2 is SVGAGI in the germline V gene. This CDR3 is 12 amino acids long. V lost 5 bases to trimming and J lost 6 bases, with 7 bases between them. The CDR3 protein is CASSPRAGELFF. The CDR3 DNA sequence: TGTGCCAGCAGTCCCAGGGCCGGGGAGCTGTTTTTT.